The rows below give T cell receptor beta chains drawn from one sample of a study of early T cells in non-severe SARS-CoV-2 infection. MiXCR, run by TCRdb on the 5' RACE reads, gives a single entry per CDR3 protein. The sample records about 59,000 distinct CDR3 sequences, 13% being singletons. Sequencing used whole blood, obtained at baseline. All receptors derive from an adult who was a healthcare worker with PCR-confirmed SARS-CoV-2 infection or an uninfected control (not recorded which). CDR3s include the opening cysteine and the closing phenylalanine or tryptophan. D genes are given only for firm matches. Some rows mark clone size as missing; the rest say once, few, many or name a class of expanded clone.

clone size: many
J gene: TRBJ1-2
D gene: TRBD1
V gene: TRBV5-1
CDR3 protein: CASSEGQGHYGYTF
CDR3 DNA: TGCGCCAGCAGCGAGGGACAGGGGCACTATGGCTACACCTTC

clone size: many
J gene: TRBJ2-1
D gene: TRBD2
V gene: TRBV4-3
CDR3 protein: CASSQEGRVNNEQFF
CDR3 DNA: TGCGCCAGCAGCCAAGAGGGGAGGGTAAACAATGAGCAGTTCTTC

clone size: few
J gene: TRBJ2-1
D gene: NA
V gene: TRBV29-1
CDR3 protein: CSVEGRESYNEQFF
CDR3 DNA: TGCAGCGTTGAAGGGAGGGAATCCTACAATGAGCAGTTCTTC

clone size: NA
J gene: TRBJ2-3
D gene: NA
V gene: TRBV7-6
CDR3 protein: CASSSHVKGGTDTQYF
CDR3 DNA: TGTGCCAGCAGCTCACATGTCAAGGGGGGCACAGATACGCAGTATTTT

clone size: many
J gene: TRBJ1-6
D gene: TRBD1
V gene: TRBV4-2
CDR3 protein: CASSPTGVGSPLHF
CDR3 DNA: TGTGCCAGCAGCCCTACAGGGGTGGGCTCACCCCTCCACTTT

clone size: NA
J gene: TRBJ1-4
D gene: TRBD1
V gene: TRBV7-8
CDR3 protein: CASSLAGQGPGKLFF
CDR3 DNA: TGTGCCAGCAGCTTAGCCGGACAGGGGCCTGGAAAACTGTTTTTT

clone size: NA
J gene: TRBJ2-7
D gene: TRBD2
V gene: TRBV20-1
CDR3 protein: CSARPAGSPDEQYF
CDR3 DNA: TGCAGTGCTAGACCAGCGGGGTCCCCTGACGAGCAGTACTTC

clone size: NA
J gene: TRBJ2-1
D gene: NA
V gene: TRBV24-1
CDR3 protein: CATSDSQQGFPSHEQFF
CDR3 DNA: TGTGCCACCAGTGATTCCCAACAGGGTTTTCCATCCCATGAGCAGTTCTTC

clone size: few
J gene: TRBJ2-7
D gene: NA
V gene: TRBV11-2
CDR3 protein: CASSGWDYEQYF
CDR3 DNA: TGTGCCAGCAGCGGATGGGACTACGAGCAGTACTTC

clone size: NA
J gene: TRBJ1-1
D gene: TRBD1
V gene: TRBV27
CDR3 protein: CASRRTGDTEAFF
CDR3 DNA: TGTGCCAGCAGACGGACAGGGGATACTGAAGCTTTCTTT

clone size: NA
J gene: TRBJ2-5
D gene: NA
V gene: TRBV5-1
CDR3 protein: CASSFGAGGETQYF
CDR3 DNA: TGCGCCAGCAGCTTCGGGGCCGGGGGAGAGACCCAGTACTTC

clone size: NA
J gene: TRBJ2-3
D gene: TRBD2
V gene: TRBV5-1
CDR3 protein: CASSPLSGDADTQYF
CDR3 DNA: TGCGCCAGCAGCCCCCTTAGCGGGGACGCAGATACGCAGTATTTT

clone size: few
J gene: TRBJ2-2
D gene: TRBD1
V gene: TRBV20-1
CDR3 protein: CSARKRQGHTGELFF
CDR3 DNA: TGCAGTGCTAGAAAAAGACAGGGCCACACCGGGGAGCTGTTTTTT

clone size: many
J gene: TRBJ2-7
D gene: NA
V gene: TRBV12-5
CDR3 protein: CASAPSTVYEQYF
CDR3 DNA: TGTGCTAGTGCCCCAAGTACGGTCTACGAGCAGTACTTC

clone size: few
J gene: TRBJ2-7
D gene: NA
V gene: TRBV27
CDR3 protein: CASSLGTSNYEQYF
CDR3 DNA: TGTGCCAGCAGTTTAGGGACATCCAACTACGAGCAGTACTTC

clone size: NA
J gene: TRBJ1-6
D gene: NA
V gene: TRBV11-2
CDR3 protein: CASSLVRRRATYNSPLHF
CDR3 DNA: TGTGCCAGCAGCTTAGTCCGGAGACGGGCCACCTATAATTCACCCCTCCACTTT

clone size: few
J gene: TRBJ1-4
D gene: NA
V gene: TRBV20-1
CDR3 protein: CSAEDTTTNEKLFF
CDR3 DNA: TGCAGTGCTGAGGACACTACAACTAATGAAAAACTGTTTTTT

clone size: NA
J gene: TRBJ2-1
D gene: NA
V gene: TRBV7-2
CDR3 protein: CASSLFADPYNEQFF
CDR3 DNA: TGTGCCAGCAGTCTTTTTGCGGACCCTTACAATGAGCAGTTCTTC

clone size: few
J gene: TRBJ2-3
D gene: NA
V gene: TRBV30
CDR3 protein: CAWSEWSTDTQYF
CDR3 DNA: TGTGCCTGGAGTGAGTGGAGCACAGATACGCAGTATTTT

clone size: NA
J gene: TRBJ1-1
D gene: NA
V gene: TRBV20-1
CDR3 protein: CSAKGSLVNTEAFF
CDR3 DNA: TGCAGTGCCAAGGGCAGTTTAGTCAACACTGAAGCTTTCTTT

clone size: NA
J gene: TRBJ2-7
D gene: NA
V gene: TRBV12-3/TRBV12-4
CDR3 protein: CASWGRSSYEQYF
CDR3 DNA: TGTGCCAGCTGGGGACGATCATCCTACGAGCAGTACTTC

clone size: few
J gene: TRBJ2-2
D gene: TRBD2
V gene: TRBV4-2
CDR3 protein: CASSRGLAGNTGELFF
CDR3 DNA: TGTGCCAGCAGCCGCGGACTAGCGGGAAACACCGGGGAGCTGTTTTTT

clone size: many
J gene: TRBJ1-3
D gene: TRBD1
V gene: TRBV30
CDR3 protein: CAWSPGQARNTIYF
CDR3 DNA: TGTGCCTGGAGTCCTGGACAGGCCCGAAACACCATATATTTT

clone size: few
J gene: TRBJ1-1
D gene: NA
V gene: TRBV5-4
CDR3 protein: CASSLARGAFF
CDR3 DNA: TGTGCCAGCAGCTTGGCGCGCGGAGCTTTCTTT

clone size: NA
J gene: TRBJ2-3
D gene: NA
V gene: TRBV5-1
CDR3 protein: CASSLRSATDTQYF
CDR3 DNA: TGCGCCAGCAGCTTGAGGTCGGCGACAGATACGCAGTATTTT

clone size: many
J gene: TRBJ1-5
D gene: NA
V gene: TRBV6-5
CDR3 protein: CASSVLSNQPQHF
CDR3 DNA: TGTGCCAGCAGTGTACTAAGCAATCAGCCCCAGCATTTT

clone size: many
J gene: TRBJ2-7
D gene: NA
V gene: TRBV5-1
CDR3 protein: CASSLRSSHEQYF
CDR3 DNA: TGCGCCAGCAGCTTGAGAAGTTCCCACGAGCAGTACTTC

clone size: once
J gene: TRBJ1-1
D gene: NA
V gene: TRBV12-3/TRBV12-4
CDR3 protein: CASSLRQNTEAFF
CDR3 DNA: TGTGCCAGCAGTTTAAGACAGAACACTGAAGCTTTCTTT

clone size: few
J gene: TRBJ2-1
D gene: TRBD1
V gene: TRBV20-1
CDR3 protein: CSARGGGDRTFF
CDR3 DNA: TGCAGTGCTAGAGGAGGTGGGGACAGGACGTTCTTC

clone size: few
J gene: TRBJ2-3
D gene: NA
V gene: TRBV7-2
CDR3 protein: CASSLLADTQYF
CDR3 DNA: TGTGCCAGCAGCTTACTAGCAGATACGCAGTATTTT

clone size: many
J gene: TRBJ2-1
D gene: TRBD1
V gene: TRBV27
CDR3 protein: CASSSSRRGHNEQFF
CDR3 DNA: TGTGCCAGCAGTTCGTCGCGAAGGGGGCACAATGAGCAGTTCTTC

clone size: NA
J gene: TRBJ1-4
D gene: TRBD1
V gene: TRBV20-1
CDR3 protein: CSVAGGRAYEKLFF
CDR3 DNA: TGCAGTGTCGCAGGGGGCAGGGCCTATGAAAAACTGTTTTTT

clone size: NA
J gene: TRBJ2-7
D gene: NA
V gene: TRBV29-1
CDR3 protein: CSVGGDGKSSYEQYF
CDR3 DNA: TGCAGCGTTGGTGGCGACGGGAAAAGCTCCTACGAGCAGTACTTC

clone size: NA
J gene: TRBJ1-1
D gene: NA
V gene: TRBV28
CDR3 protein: CATSGPSVGSTEAFF
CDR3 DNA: TGTGCCACTTCGGGGCCCTCAGTAGGGAGCACTGAAGCTTTCTTT

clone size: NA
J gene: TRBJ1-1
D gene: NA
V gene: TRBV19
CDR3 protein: CASSLGAPGPAFF
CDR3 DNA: TGTGCCAGTAGCCTGGGGGCGCCCGGGCCGGCTTTCTTT

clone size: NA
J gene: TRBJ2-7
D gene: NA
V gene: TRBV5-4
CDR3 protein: CASSPLGAAYEQYF
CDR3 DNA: TGTGCCAGCAGCCCCCTAGGGGCCGCCTACGAGCAGTACTTC

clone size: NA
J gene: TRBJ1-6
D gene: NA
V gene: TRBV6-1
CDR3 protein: CASSEAWGNSPLHF
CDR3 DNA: TGTGCCAGCAGTGAAGCATGGGGTAATTCACCCCTCCACTTT

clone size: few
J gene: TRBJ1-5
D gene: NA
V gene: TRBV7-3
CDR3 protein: CASSRGSNQPQHF
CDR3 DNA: TGTGCCAGCAGTCGAGGAAGCAATCAGCCCCAGCATTTT

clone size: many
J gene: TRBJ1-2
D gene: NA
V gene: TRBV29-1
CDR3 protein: CSVPDASSMRTFGYTF
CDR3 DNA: TGCAGCGTTCCCGATGCCAGTTCCATGCGGACGTTTGGCTACACCTTC

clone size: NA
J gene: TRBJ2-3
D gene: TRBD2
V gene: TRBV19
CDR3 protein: CASSMGTSYVDTQYF
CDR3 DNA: TGTGCCAGTAGTATGGGGACTAGCTACGTAGATACGCAGTATTTT

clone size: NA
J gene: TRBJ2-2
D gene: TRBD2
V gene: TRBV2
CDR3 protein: CASRAGEDTGELFF
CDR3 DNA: TGTGCCAGCAGGGCGGGAGAGGACACCGGGGAGCTGTTTTTT

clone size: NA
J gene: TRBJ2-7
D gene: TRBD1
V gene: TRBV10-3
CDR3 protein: CAIKDRGSYEQYF
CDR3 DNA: TGTGCCATCAAGGACAGGGGGTCCTACGAGCAGTACTTC

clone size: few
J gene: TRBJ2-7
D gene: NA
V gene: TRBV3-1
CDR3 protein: CASSQGGQPYEQYF
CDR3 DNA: TGTGCCAGCAGCCAAGGTGGACAGCCGTACGAGCAGTACTTC